The clone carrying this T cell receptor beta chain was detected only once. V lost 6 bases and J 2 bases, leaving 16 bases between the germline ends. From germline, CDR1 is SNHLY and CDR2 FYNNEI. CDR3 length: 15 residues. This sample stems from a study of blood T cell repertoires in COVID-19. Background on the study: T cells, B-cell-depleted T cells, or PBMCs supplied cDNA or gDNA.

Authors' analysis steps: Quantification of nucleated cells was approximated via reference gene primer amplification. Assay used: immunoSEQ multiplex PCR; TCRdb lists only in-frame clones, some missing. For V, J and clone size, that table is used; D and trimming come from the DNA. The sample has 120,000 to 150,000 clones, around four fifths seen once; the top ten hold about 1.6%. The sequence derives from a human donor in a cohort sampled during active COVID-19. The gene calls are TRBV2 and TRBJ1-1; possible D gene TRBD1, 5 bases. Input material: peripheral blood. CDR3 in amino acids: CASSGRASTNTEAFF. Here the CDR3 DNA reads TGTGCCAGCAGCGGCAGGGCGAGTACTAACACTGAAGCTTTCTTT.